The following is a T cell receptor beta chain sequence with its context. Its cognate antigen is unknown. The source of the sample is a study of CD8+CD57+ T cells in acquired aplastic anemia. Whole-study context: Mean yield of DNA from sorted CD4+ and CD8+ cells was roughly 3.2 ug. An average of about 9.8 million reads for CD4+ cells was obtained from healthy donors. Study-wide points: Patients and controls turned out to have roughly 30 CD8+ CDR3 sequences in common. CD8+ Simpson's diversity in patients was not significantly different from that in controls.

Germline CDR1 LGHNA, CDR2 YNFKEQ. CDR3 size: 14 residues. V dropped 5 bases and J dropped 2; count of bases not matched to a gene: 4. The template for TCR beta VDJ and CDR3 sequence profiling was genomic DNA. TCRdb called the reads again in MiXCR, with one record for every CDR3 protein. The sample holds about 110,000 distinct CDR3 sequences, less than 65% seen once. Sequences were obtained from sorted CD4+, CD8+, or CD8+CD57+ T cells (not recorded which) from PBMCs. This sequence was found in a human donor in good health, serving as a control. The chain employs TRBV4-2 and TRBJ2-5; TRBD2 matches at 8 bases. In DNA, the CDR3 is TGTGCCAGCAGCTTCGCGGGGGGACAAGAGACCCAGTACTTC. It encodes CASSFAGGQETQYF.